This T cell receptor beta chain is drawn from a study of T cells in pancreatic ductal adenocarcinoma. Study conclusions and caveats: Blood clonality (around 0.066) did not differ significantly from tumor (about 0.11).

The CDR3 has 14 residues. V was clipped by 3 bases and J by 1 base, with 10 bases between them. CDR1 and CDR2 from the germline V gene are MDHEN and SYDVKM. A word on this clone: What it binds is unknown.

Only in-frame clones appear in the TCRdb table, and some are missing; sequencing was by immunoSEQ multiplex PCR. The table includes over 100,000 clones, nearly 95% detected once. Surgery without prior neoadjuvant therapy was the treatment of the selected pancreatic ductal adenocarcinoma patients. The sample taken for sequencing was PBMCs. The receptor comes from a human donor with pancreatic ductal adenocarcinoma. V is TRBV28 and J is TRBJ2-7, with D uncertain. The CDR3 is CASSFIGVSYEQYF. CDR3 DNA sequence: TGTGCCAGCAGTTTTATTGGAGTTTCCTACGAGCAGTACTTC.